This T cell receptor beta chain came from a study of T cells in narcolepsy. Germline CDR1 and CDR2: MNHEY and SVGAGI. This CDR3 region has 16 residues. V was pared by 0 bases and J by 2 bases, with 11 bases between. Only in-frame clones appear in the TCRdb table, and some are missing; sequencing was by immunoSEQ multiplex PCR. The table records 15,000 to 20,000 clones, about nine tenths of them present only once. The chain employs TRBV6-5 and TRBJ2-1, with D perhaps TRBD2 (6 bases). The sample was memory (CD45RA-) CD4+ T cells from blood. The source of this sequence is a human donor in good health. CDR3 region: CASSYSLRGTYNEQFF. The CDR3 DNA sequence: TGTGCCAGCAGTTACTCCTTACGGGGGACCTACAATGAGCAGTTCTTC.